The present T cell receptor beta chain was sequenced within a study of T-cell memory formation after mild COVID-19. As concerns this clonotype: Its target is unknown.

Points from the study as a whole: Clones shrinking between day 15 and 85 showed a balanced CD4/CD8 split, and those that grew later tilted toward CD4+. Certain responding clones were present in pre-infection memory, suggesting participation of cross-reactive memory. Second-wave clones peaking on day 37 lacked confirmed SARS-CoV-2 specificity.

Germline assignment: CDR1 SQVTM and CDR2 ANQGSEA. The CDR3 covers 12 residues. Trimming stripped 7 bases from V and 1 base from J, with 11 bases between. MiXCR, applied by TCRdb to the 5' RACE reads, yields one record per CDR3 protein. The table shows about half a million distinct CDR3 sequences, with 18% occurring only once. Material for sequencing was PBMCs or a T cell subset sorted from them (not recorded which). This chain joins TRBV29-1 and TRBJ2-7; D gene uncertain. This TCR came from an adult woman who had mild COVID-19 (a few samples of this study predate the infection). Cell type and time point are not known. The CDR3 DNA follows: TGCAGCGGTGTATACGGATCCTACGAGCAGTACTTC. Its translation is CSGVYGSYEQYF.